This T cell receptor (beta chain) was retrieved from a study of T cell repertoires in cytomegalovirus infection. Overall study: Public TCR beta signatures marked donors with CMV infection and the matching HLA. Regarding the study as a whole: The response measured ex vivo was dominated by TCR beta clonotypes (HLA-C-restricted and CMV-specific). The cumulative frequency of public TCR beta families identified carriers of CMV plus the relevant HLA.

The CDR3 sequence is 14 residues long. Germline-derived CDR1 and CDR2 are SNHLY and FYNNEI. Deletions cut 2 bases from V and 6 bases from J, with 8 bases between. MiXCR was run by TCRdb on the reads, yielding one entry per CDR3 protein. The profile shows more than 200,000 distinct CDR3 sequences, approximately 8.3% of them singletons. Remarks on this clonotype: Its antigen is unknown.

The TCR comes from a human donor in good health (CMV status not recorded). Some clones in this sample may be carry-over from other donors' samples. The rearrangement joins TRBV2 to TRBJ1-6, with D maybe TRBD1 (5 bases). The sequenced sample was PBMCs. The CDR3 DNA sequence: TGTGCCAGCAGTGAATTGGGGCTTAATTCACCCCTCCACTTT. Its translation is CASSELGLNSPLHF.